This T cell receptor (beta chain) is from a study of Ad26.COV2.S vaccination and SARS-CoV-2 variants. The CDR3 runs 13 residues. Germline V gene lookup returns CDR1 SGHVS and CDR2 FQNEAQ. Comment on this clone: A read error may account for a junction end that differs from germline.

TCRdb keeps only in-frame clones here, not all; method: immunoSEQ multiplex PCR. The table includes some 420,000 clones, around nine tenths detected once. Sample treatment: roughly 18 received Ad26.COV2.S at low or high dose, single or two shots; 5 received placebo; per-sample allocation not given. After the first vaccine or placebo injection, samples were drawn on day 63. The sequencing used peripheral blood, collected in a trial of Ad26.COV2.S vaccine versus placebo. This chain links TRBV7-8 with TRBJ1-6; D uncertain. The sequence was collected from a person between 18 and 65 years old who received the Ad26.COV2.S COVID-19 vaccine or a placebo. The CDR3 loop reads CASSNSYNSPLHF. The CDR3 region has the DNA TGTGCCAGCAGCAACTCCTACAATTCACCCCTCCACTTT. The variable domain in full, with the rest retrieved from reference TRBV7-8 and TRBJ1-6, is GAGVSQSPRYKVAKRGQDVALRCDPISGHVSLFWYQQALGQGPEFLTYFQNEAQLDKSGLPSDRFFAERPEGSVSTLKIQRTQQEDSAVYLCASSNSYNSPLHFGNGTRLTVT.